The present T cell receptor beta chain was sequenced within a study of blood T cell repertoires in COVID-19. Study details: In each case, the material was cDNA or gDNA derived from T cells, B-cell-depleted T cells, or PBMCs.

Germline values: CDR1 SGHNT, CDR2 YYREEE (reference sequence). V lost 3 bases, J lost 2 bases, and 3 bases stayed unmatched. The CDR3 runs 15 residues. TCRdb's copy holds only in-frame clones and misses some; the assay was immunoSEQ multiplex PCR. The sample has under 150,000 clones; 81% are singletons. The receptor was isolated from a man in his forties or fifties with acute or convalescent COVID-19. The specimen sequenced was peripheral blood. The genes are TRBV5-4 and TRBJ2-1, with 9 bases identical to TRBD1. The CDR3 here is CASSSQGAPYNEQFF. CDR3 sequence (DNA): TGTGCCAGCAGCTCACAGGGGGCCCCCTACAATGAGCAGTTCTTC. The whole variable domain, filled in from reference TRBV5-4 and TRBJ2-1, reads ETGVTQSPTHLIKTRGQQVTLRCSSQSGHNTVSWYQQALGQGPQFIFQYYREEENGRGNFPPRFSGLQFPNYSSELNVNALELDDSALYLCASSSQGAPYNEQFFGPGTRLTVL.